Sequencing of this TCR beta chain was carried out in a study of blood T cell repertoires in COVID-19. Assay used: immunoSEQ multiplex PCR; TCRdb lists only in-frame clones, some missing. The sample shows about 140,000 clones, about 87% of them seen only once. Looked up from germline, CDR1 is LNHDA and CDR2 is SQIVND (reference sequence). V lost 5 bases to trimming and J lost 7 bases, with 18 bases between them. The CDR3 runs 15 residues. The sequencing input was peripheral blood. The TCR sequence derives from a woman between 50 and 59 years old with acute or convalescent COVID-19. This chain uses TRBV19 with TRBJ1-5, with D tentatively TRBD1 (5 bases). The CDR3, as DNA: TGTGCCAGTAGTCCTCGGGGGGGGATAGGGCAGCCCCAGCATTTT. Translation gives CASSPRGGIGQPQHF.